This T cell receptor beta chain was observed in a study of control samples from healthy donors and cancer patients (dated by TCRdb to 2020 to 2021). On this clone itself: The antigen this receptor binds is unknown. The input lacks base qualities; no much larger clone sits a single base away.

The receptor library was made with the immunoSEQ multiplex PCR assay. The source is immuneACCESS, and TCRdb retained only in-frame sequences with V and J called. Part of the clones is not carried over; for the studies checked, unresolved V genes explain less than half of this, and the remainder is unexplained. Present in this sample are 400,000 to 450,000 clones, over 75% of which were seen just once. The ten biggest clones cover around 6.5% of the sample. This clonotype originated in a man aged 40-50 years with head and neck cancer. The sample taken for sequencing was PBMCs.

The CDR3 sequence is CAWTGPQREYNEQFF. The nucleotide sequence is given as TGTGCCTGGACCGGACCCCAGCGGGAATACAATGAGCAGTTCTTC. The chain is made from TRBV30 and TRBJ2-1; the junction holds 7 bases that match TRBD2. Trimmed from V: 4 bases; trimmed from J: 4 bases; junction bases lacking a gene match: 10. The germline V gene (reference sequence) gives CDR1 as GTSNPN and CDR2 as SVGIG. Taken from cysteine to phenylalanine, the CDR3 has 15 residues. CDR3 DNA only is kept here, 45 bases in frame from base 1. This CDR3, with the reference TRBV30 and TRBJ2-1 proteins standing in past its ends, gives the full variable domain SQTIHQWPATLVQPVGSPLSLECTVEGTSNPNLYWYRQAAGRGLQLLFYSVGIGQISSEVPQNLSASRPQDRQFILSSKKLLLSDSGFYLCAWTGPQREYNEQFFGPGTRLTVL.